This entry describes one T cell receptor beta chain. Antigen unknown. Here immunoSEQ multiplex PCR was the method, and the copy in TCRdb shows in-frame clones only, minus some. Of approximately 80,000 clones in the sample, 75% to 90% are singletons; the top ten hold more than 5%. Described time point: week 47, end of study. Doses of 300 ug of mutant IDH1 20-mer peptide were given with topical imiquimod. The CDR3 consists of 15 residues. V lost 3 bases and J lost 5; bases outside the gene matches: 4. Germline V gene lookup returns CDR1 GTSNPN and CDR2 SVGIG (reference sequence). This record belongs to a study of a mutant IDH1 vaccine in newly diagnosed glioma. Background on the study: Participants attended visit V12, the safety follow-up, at week 35, and then attended visit V13 at week 47.

The clonotype was recovered from a man in his forties with glioma. The gene calls are TRBV30 and TRBJ2-1; 13 positions match TRBD2. The sequencing here drew on PBMCs, taken from a glioma patient whose treatment included an IDH1 peptide vaccine. The CDR3 coding sequence is TGTGCCTGGAGCCTGACTAGCGGGGGGCACAATGAGCAGTTCTTC. Protein product: CAWSLTSGGHNEQFF.